These 20 T cell receptor beta chains came from one sample sequenced in a study of T-cell memory formation after mild COVID-19. TCRdb processed the 5' RACE reads anew with MiXCR; each CDR3 protein has one entry. This table holds more than 250,000 distinct CDR3 sequences, 15% to 20% found once. Sequenced material: PBMCs or a T cell subset sorted from them (not recorded which). All receptors derive from a man in his late teens or twenties who had mild COVID-19 (a few samples of this study predate the infection). Cell type and time point are not known.

This clonotype was counted between two and nine times. This chain joins TRBV5-1 and TRBJ2-6; D is tentatively TRBD1 or TRBD2 (5 bases each). Between the trimmed V and J ends, which lost 0 bases and 0 bases, there was a span of 7 bases. CDR1 is SGHRS, CDR2 YFSETQ, per germline. This CDR3 is 16 amino acids long. The CDR3 loop is CASSLGGTSGANVLTF. The CDR3 DNA sequence: TGCGCCAGCAGCTTGGGTGGGACCTCTGGGGCCAACGTCCTGACTTTC.

V and J are TRBV20-1 and TRBJ2-5; a possible D gene is TRBD2 (6 bases). Germline CDR1 and CDR2: DFQATT and SNEGSKA (reference sequence). CDR3 length equals 11 residues. Written as DNA, the CDR3 is TGCAGCGCAGTGGGGGGAGAGACCCAGTACTTC. Encoded protein: CSAVGGETQYF.

The CDR3 sequence: CASTPSRGGGTDTQYF. The DNA of the CDR3 is TGTGCCAGCACACCGAGTCGGGGAGGAGGCACAGATACGCAGTATTTT. V usage is TRBV28 and J usage is TRBJ2-3, with D perhaps matching TRBD2 (6 bases). The V and J ends lost 7 bases and 1 base respectively, with 18 bases between them. Per the germline V gene, CDR1 is MDHEN and CDR2 is SYDVKM. This CDR3 has 16 amino acids.

This clonotype was detected only a few times. The chain combines TRBV7-9 with TRBJ1-1, with 7 bases matching TRBD1. This CDR3 comprises 14 residues. The V segment lost 3 bases and the J segment 8 bases; nucleotides outside the gene matches: 9. Germline V gene lookup returns CDR1 SEHNR and CDR2 FQNEAQ (reference sequence). The CDR3 protein is CASSLSGTAGEAFF. The DNA of the CDR3 is TGTGCCAGCAGCTTGTCCGGGACAGCCGGAGAAGCTTTCTTT. Full variable domain (missing parts from reference TRBV7-9 and TRBJ1-1): DTGVSQNPRHKITKRGQNVTFRCDPISEHNRLYWYRQTLGQGPEFLTYFQNEAQLEKSRLLSDRFSAERPKGSFSTLEIQRTEQGDSAMYLCASSLSGTAGEAFFGQGTRLTVV.

This clonotype was counted at least ten times. The chain links TRBV7-6 to TRBJ2-1; TRBD1 might be the D (5 bases). The V end was cut by 5 bases, the J end by 8 bases, with 16 bases between. CDR3 length: 14 amino acids. Germline assignment: CDR1 SGHVS and CDR2 FNYEAQ. The CDR3 region is CASSHLGPGYEQFF. The CDR3 coding sequence is TGTGCCAGCAGCCACCTGGGGCCGGGCTATGAGCAGTTCTTC.

This clonotype occurred a few times. The rearrangement links TRBV5-1 to TRBJ1-4; unclear D gene. In germline, CDR1 is SGHRS, CDR2 YFSETQ. The CDR3 sequence is 14 residues long. Deletions cut 4 bases from V and 2 bases from J, with 9 bases between. CDR3 in DNA: TGCGCCAGCAGCGTGATAGGGACTAATGAAAAACTGTTTTTT. The encoded protein is CASSVIGTNEKLFF.

This clonotype was seen a handful of times. The CDR3 sequence: CASSLSVGLTYGYTF. As DNA, the CDR3 is TGTGCCAGCAGTTTATCAGTGGGGTTGACGTATGGCTACACCTTC. V gene TRBV27 combines with J gene TRBJ1-2; no firm D call. CDR1 MNHEY and CDR2 SMNVEV come from the germline V gene (reference sequence). The V end lost 0 bases, the J end lost 5 bases, and 13 bases lay between the germline ends. There are 15 residues in the CDR3.

This clonotype occurred many times. The gene calls are TRBV12-3 or TRBV12-4 and TRBJ2-3; D could derive from TRBD1 or TRBD2 (5 bases each). With 3 bases removed from V and 10 bases from J, the gap between germline ends came to 17 bases. The CDR3 is 14 amino acids. In DNA, the CDR3 is TGTGCCAGCAGTTTGTCAGGGACGGGCCTGGCGCAGTATTTT. Translating it yields CASSLSGTGLAQYF.

The V call is TRBV7-9, the J call TRBJ1-3; D call uncertain. The ends were cut back, 8 bases at V and 0 bases at J, with 5 bases in the middle. Germline lookup yields CDR1 SEHNR and CDR2 FQNEAQ (reference sequence). CDR3 length: 12 amino acids. CDR3 sequence reads: CASRLSGNTIYF. The CDR3 DNA is TGTGCCAGCCGCCTCTCTGGAAACACCATATATTTT. The variable domain in full, with the rest retrieved from reference TRBV7-9 and TRBJ1-3, is DTGVSQNPRHKITKRGQNVTFRCDPISEHNRLYWYRQTLGQGPEFLTYFQNEAQLEKSRLLSDRFSAERPKGSFSTLEIQRTEQGDSAMYLCASRLSGNTIYFGEGSWLTVV.

CDR3 coding DNA: TGTGCCAGCAGCGCCACTAGCGGGGGTCTCTCTAGCACAGATACGCAGTATTTT. This gives the protein CASSATSGGLSSTDTQYF. The J gene is TRBJ2-3, the V gene TRBV9; 11 bases align to TRBD2. The CDR3 spans 18 residues. Per the germline V gene, CDR1 is SGDLS and CDR2 is YYNGEE. V lost 3 bases and J lost 0; bases outside the gene matches: 9.

This clonotype has more than one count but fewer than ten. The chain links TRBV12-3 or TRBV12-4 to TRBJ1-2; TRBD1 is a possible D gene (5 bases). V lost 5 bases to trimming and J lost 1 base, with 14 bases between them. The CDR3 has 15 amino acids. CDR3 DNA: TGTGCCAGCAGTCCCACCGGGACGGTTAACTATGGCTACACCTTC. It specifies CASSPTGTVNYGYTF.

The CDR3 loop reads CASSVVSGGIGELFF. DNA for the CDR3: TGTGCCAGCAGCGTAGTGTCAGGGGGTATCGGGGAGCTGTTTTTT. The chain recombines TRBV9 with TRBJ2-2; 7 nucleotides match TRBD1. The ends lost 0 bases at V and 7 bases at J; junction bases unmatched: 6. Germline V gene sequence: CDR1 SGDLS, CDR2 YYNGEE. The length of the CDR3 is 15 residues.

This clonotype was observed many times. This chain links TRBV20-1 with TRBJ1-3; D remains unclear. The ends were cut back, 6 bases at V and 0 bases at J, with 9 bases in the middle. Germline CDR1 reads DFQATT; CDR2 reads SNEGSKA (reference sequence). CDR3 length: 13 amino acids. The CDR3 nucleotides are TGCAGTGCGGACCCAAACTCTGGAAACACCATATATTTT. Amino acids: CSADPNSGNTIYF.

V usage is TRBV5-1 and J usage is TRBJ2-7, with TRBD1 as a possible D gene (6 bases). Germline V CDR1 and CDR2: SGHRS, YFSETQ. V shed 2 bases and J shed 2 bases, with 8 bases lying between them. The CDR3 is 13 amino acids. In nucleotides, the CDR3 is TGCGCCAGCAGCTTCCCAGGGGCCTACGAGCAGTACTTC. Its protein product is CASSFPGAYEQYF.

V usage is TRBV12-3 or TRBV12-4 and J usage is TRBJ1-6; possible D gene TRBD1, 6 bases. This CDR3 spans 14 amino acids. Trimming shortened V by 1 base and J by 12 bases, and 13 bases separated the two germline ends. Here the CDR3 reads CASSLGGRGRPLHF. CDR3 DNA sequence: TGTGCCAGCAGTTTAGGGGGCAGGGGCAGACCCCTCCACTTT.

This sequence joins TRBV6-5 and TRBJ1-1; D is uncertain. Per the germline V gene, CDR1 is MNHEY and CDR2 is SVGAGI. Trimming cost V 4 bases and J 4 bases, with 10 bases left between them. CDR3 size: 13 residues. Here the CDR3 DNA reads TGTGCCAGCAGTTCCCCGTACACCACTGAAGCTTTCTTT. Protein: CASSSPYTTEAFF.

This clonotype has a handful of counts. The chain recombines TRBV27 with TRBJ2-1; no reliable D call. The length of the CDR3 is 16 residues. Trimming stripped 3 bases from V and 1 base from J, with 13 bases between. Germline V gene data show CDR1 as MNHEY and CDR2 as SMNVEV (reference sequence). CDR3 nucleotides: TGTGCCAGCAGTTTTTCCTCGGCAACATCCTACAATGAGCAGTTCTTC. Its translation is CASSFSSATSYNEQFF.

This clonotype was seen only a few times. The chain is built from TRBV12-3 or TRBV12-4 and TRBJ1-2; 8 nucleotides match TRBD1. The CDR3 totals 14 residues. Trimming cost V 6 bases and J 10 bases; bases outside gene matches: 13. In DNA, the CDR3 is TGTGCCAGCAGAGACAGGGGTGGGCTGTTGGACTACACCTTC. The encoded protein is CASRDRGGLLDYTF.

This clonotype turned up a few times. The rearrangement joins TRBV29-1 to TRBJ2-3; TRBD2 is a possible D gene (5 bases). This CDR3 has 13 residues. With 3 bases removed from V and 3 bases from J, the gap between germline ends came to 10 bases. Per the germline V gene, CDR1 is SQVTM and CDR2 is ANQGSEA. The CDR3 spells CSVEGSTTDTQYF. In DNA form, the CDR3 reads TGCAGCGTTGAGGGGAGCACAACAGATACGCAGTATTTT.

The chain links TRBV25-1 to TRBJ1-5; D call uncertain. V dropped 1 base and J dropped 6 bases, with 10 bases sitting between them. The V gene's germline CDR1 is MGHDK and CDR2 SYGVNS. The CDR3 sequence is 14 residues long. The CDR3 region has the DNA TGTGCCAGCAGTGAATTATCTCGCTTTCAGCCCCAGCATTTT. Protein product: CASSELSRFQPQHF. The variable domain in full, completed from reference TRBV25-1 and TRBJ1-5, reads EADIYQTPRYLVIGTGKKITLECSQTMGHDKMYWYQQDPGMELHLIHYSYGVNSTEKGDLSSESTVSRIRTEHFPLTLESARPSHTSQYLCASSELSRFQPQHFGDGTRLSIL.